This T cell receptor (beta chain) was profiled in a study of blood T cell repertoires in COVID-19 (dated by TCRdb to about 2020). At the level of the whole study: Collaborator samples came from the United States, Italy and Spain and covered acute and convalescent phases of COVID-19. The material from the prospective study consisted of cDNA or gDNA derived from T cells, B-cell-depleted T cells, or PBMCs. Subjects who had been exposed to COVID-19, were actively infected with it, or had recovered from it provided the deeply sampled blood TCRbeta repertoires that made up the dataset. The repertoires were made available in a free public database intended to serve as a resource for research on the immune response to SARS-CoV-2. The samples were drawn from two sources: the first 160 participants of the ongoing ImmuneRACE study, and some 1,300 subjects contributed by 6 global collaborators. A de-identified subject ID, COVID-19 status, age in years and sex were almost always included in the sample metadata. HLA class I and class II types, where available, came from metadata supplied by the sample provider rather than from assay-based typing. Points the paper makes about the study in general: How much clinical and demographic metadata was included differed by source and by participant, and the metadata was provided uncurated.

The immunoSEQ Assay, a bias-controlled multiplex PCR, was used to amplify TCRbeta CDR3 regions from genomic DNA. The original pipeline was this. The number of nucleated cells in each sample was estimated from the amplification of reference gene primers within the assay. Sequence reads were collapsed and filtered to measure the absolute abundance of every unique TCRbeta CDR3 rearrangement. For each sample, productive Simpson clonality was calculated as the square root of Simpson's diversity index over productive rearrangements. TCRdb took over this immuneACCESS table, retaining in-frame rearrangements with V and J assigned. Such tables are incomplete; in checked studies, under half of the missing clones stem from an unresolved V gene, and the remainder is unexplained. V and J calls and clone size are given by that table; D and trimming were obtained from the DNA. A total of 350,000 to 500,000 clones appear in this sample, nearly 90% of them only once. The ten largest make up 1.2% to 1.5% of the sample.

Participants in the prospective study were aged roughly 18 to 89 years, lived in more than 20 United States geographic areas, and enrolled through a virtual design. In the prospective study, participants were assigned to cohorts based on the clinical history participants reported in a screening survey and a study questionnaire. A participant counted as exposed if, within 2 weeks of entering the study, that participant had been in contact with someone who had a PCR-confirmed or clinician-diagnosed COVID-19 case. Mobile phlebotomists in the prospective study collected whole blood, serum and a nasopharyngeal or oropharyngeal swab from every participant. Over a roughly 2-month period, participants in the prospective study had the option of providing additional blood draws and questionnaires. Before DNA extraction, prospective study blood samples were shipped either frozen or at room temperature. Trimming takes 0 bases from V and 4 bases from J, and the germline ends sit 10 bases apart. The CDR3 covers 14 residues, taking in both the cysteine and the phenylalanine. The kept DNA is CDR3 alone, 42 bases in frame from the first base. The germline V gene gives CDR1 as SGHRS and CDR2 as YFSETQ.

Details on this clone: Its antigen specificity is not known. No base-level quality is on record; no much larger clone is a single base apart.

The source is a woman aged 18-29 years who had been exposed to COVID-19. The sample was PBMCs or T cells enriched from blood (not recorded which). The chain links TRBV5-1 with TRBJ2-5; the D gene is perhaps TRBD2, from 6 matching bases. The DNA is as follows: TGCGCCAGCAGCTTGGCCCTGGAGGGAGAGACCCAGTACTTC. Translated, this is CASSLALEGETQYF.